These 32 T cell receptor beta chains originate from one sample sequenced in a study of human T cells and chemical hapten exposure. Time point denoted: patch test 2, 6 weeks after DPC sensitization. Described treatment: therapeutic diphenylcyclopropenone sensitization with weekly scalp DPC. MiXCR was run by TCRdb on the RACE reads, yielding one entry per CDR3 protein. This table has around 99,000 distinct CDR3 sequences, 9.2% appearing once. The source material was whole blood, sampled in connection with sensitization to the hapten diphenylcyclopropenone (DPC). The receptors stem from a woman in her 40s with alopecia areata. Some clones in this sample may be carry-over from other donors' samples.

In this sample, this clonotype turned up many times. The chain couples TRBV12-3 or TRBV12-4 to TRBJ2-2, with D tentatively TRBD1 (6 bases). The CDR3 covers 14 residues. The germline V and J ends were trimmed by 3 bases and 4 bases, with 9 bases remaining between them. The CDR3: CASSFQGRTGELFF. As DNA, the CDR3 is TGTGCCAGCAGTTTCCAGGGGCGCACCGGGGAGCTGTTTTTT.

This clonotype is a singleton in its sample. A clone one base away is much larger, so this may be a read error. This CDR3 is missing its conserved last phenylalanine or tryptophan, likely due to a read error. The rearrangement joins TRBV5-1 to TRBJ1-1, with D uncertain. CDR1 SGHRS and CDR2 YFSETQ come from the germline V gene. With 5 bases removed from V and 2 bases from J, the gap between germline ends came to 16 bases. This CDR3 spans 15 amino acids. CDR3 nucleotide sequence: TGCGCCAGCAGAACTTATTCAGCGAGTAACACTGAAGCTTTCCTT. Translation gives CASRTYSASNTEAFL.

The chain uses TRBV7-8 and TRBJ1-1, with 11 bases matching TRBD1. This CDR3 is 13 amino acids long. Germline V lookup: CDR1 SGHVS, CDR2 FQNEAQ. Losses at the gene ends were 5 bases for V and 11 bases for J; bases not matched to a gene: 7. As DNA, the CDR3 is TGTGCCAGCAGCAGGGGACAGGGGGAAGGGGCTTTCTTT. The encoded protein is CASSRGQGEGAFF.

This clonotype was picked up many times. The genes are TRBV6-2 or TRBV6-3 and TRBJ2-5; the D call may be TRBD1 or TRBD2 (6 bases each). V gave up 6 bases and J gave up 4 bases, with 9 bases separating them. The CDR3 is 12 residues long. Germline loops: CDR1 MNHEY, CDR2 SVGEGT. CDR3 residues: CASRGGGETQYF. In nucleotides, the CDR3 is TGTGCCAGCAGGGGGGGCGGAGAGACCCAGTACTTC.

In this sample, this clonotype turned up many times. The chain links TRBV6-5 to TRBJ1-2; perhaps TRBD1 as D (5 bases). V dropped 0 bases and J dropped 11 bases, with 19 bases sitting between them. The germline V gene encodes CDR1 MNHEY and CDR2 SVGAGI. The CDR3 spans 15 residues. CDR3 loop: CASSYSEAAASGYTF. CDR3 in DNA: TGTGCCAGCAGTTACTCGGAGGCTGCTGCTTCAGGGTACACCTTC.

This clonotype was recorded many times. V is TRBV7-2 and J is TRBJ2-1; 9 bases match TRBD2. The J segment lost 3 bases and the V segment lost 5 bases, leaving 5 bases of the junction unmatched. This CDR3 comprises 15 residues. Germline-derived CDR1 and CDR2 are SGHTA and FQGNSA. This CDR3 is CASSAWRGGYNEQFF. The CDR3 region has the DNA TGTGCCAGCAGCGCCTGGCGGGGGGGCTACAATGAGCAGTTCTTC.

The table lists this clonotype with many counts. V usage is TRBV28 and J usage is TRBJ1-5; D is perhaps TRBD1 (5 bases). The CDR3 is 14 residues long. V was shortened by 5 bases and J by 4 bases, with 12 bases between the two germline ends. Germline V gene data show CDR1 as MDHEN and CDR2 as SYDVKM. Here the CDR3 DNA reads TGTGCCAGCAGTCGACCTCAGGGTAATCAGCCCCAGCATTTT. Residues: CASSRPQGNQPQHF.

The chain is built from TRBV7-7 and TRBJ2-1; 7 bases align to TRBD1. The CDR3 length is 12 residues. Germline assignment: CDR1 SSHAT and CDR2 FNYEAQ (reference sequence). The CDR3 region has the DNA TGTGCTATAAGGGACAGCTACAATGAGCAGTTCTTC. Protein: CAIRDSYNEQFF.

This clonotype appeared many times. This chain connects TRBV5-6 to TRBJ2-4, with 7 bases fitting TRBD1. The CDR3 length is 13 residues. Germline V gene data show CDR1 as SGHDT and CDR2 as YYEEEE. Trimming took 3 bases from V and 5 from J; bases not matched to a gene: 2. CDR3 coding DNA: TGTGCCAGCAGCTGGGGACAGCAAAACATTCAGTACTTC. Its translation: CASSWGQQNIQYF.

This clonotype has ten or more counts. This chain links TRBV6-5 with TRBJ2-3; 15 bases fit TRBD2. The CDR3 is 19 amino acids. Germline lookup yields CDR1 MNHEY and CDR2 SVGAGI. The V gene end was trimmed by 5 bases and the J gene end by 1 base; junction bases not matched to a gene: 10. The CDR3 spells CASSRTSGGAGMGTDTQYF. CDR3 nucleotides: TGTGCCAGCAGTCGGACTAGCGGGGGGGCAGGAATGGGCACAGATACGCAGTATTTT.

This clonotype was counted at least ten times. The rearrangement links TRBV29-1 to TRBJ1-1, with TRBD1 identical over 9 bases. The CDR3 has 15 amino acids. The junction had 14 bases not matched to a gene; V was cut back by 6 bases and J by 6 bases. CDR1 and CDR2 from the germline V gene are SQVTM and ANQGSEA. The CDR3 DNA reads TGCAGCGTGGTCCCGGGACAGGGAACGGTGCCTGAAGCTTTCTTT. It translates to CSVVPGQGTVPEAFF.

The chain couples TRBV6-2 or TRBV6-3 to TRBJ2-5, with D possibly called TRBD1 or TRBD2 (5 bases each). The CDR3 totals 16 residues. Germline V gene sequence: CDR1 MNHEY, CDR2 SVGEGT. Trimming shortened V by 2 bases and J by 1 base, and 14 bases separated the two germline ends. CDR3: CASSYAFWGSQETQYF. The CDR3 DNA reads as TGTGCCAGCAGTTACGCCTTTTGGGGGTCCCAAGAGACCCAGTACTTC.

This clonotype was counted at least ten times. J is TRBJ1-6 and V is TRBV12-3 or TRBV12-4; a weak D match, TRBD1 (6 bases). Trimming removed 2 bases at V and 7 bases at J, with 12 bases between. There are 15 residues in the CDR3. Written as DNA, the CDR3 is TGTGCCAGCAGTTTAACTACAGGGCGCAATTCACCCCTCCACTTT. Its translation is CASSLTTGRNSPLHF.

In this sample, this clonotype turned up a few times. The chain joins TRBV7-2 to TRBJ2-3; 10 positions agree with TRBD1. This CDR3 contains 17 residues. The junction had 11 bases not matched to a gene; V was cut back by 4 bases and J by 4 bases. Germline loops: CDR1 SGHTA, CDR2 FQGNSA. The DNA for the CDR3 is TGTGCCAGCAGCTATAGCCCGAGACAGGGGGCGGCAGATACGCAGTATTTT. This encodes CASSYSPRQGAADTQYF.

This clonotype showed up just a few times. The chain carries TRBV29-1 and TRBJ1-3, with D unresolved. The CDR3 covers 12 residues. Germline values: CDR1 SQVTM, CDR2 ANQGSEA. The V end was cut by 5 bases, the J end by 2 bases, with 7 bases between. CDR3 protein: CSVQPTGNTIYF. The CDR3 coding sequence is TGCAGCGTTCAACCGACTGGAAACACCATATATTTT.

This rearrangement joins TRBV29-1 to TRBJ1-1; D call uncertain. The germline gives CDR1 SQVTM, CDR2 ANQGSEA. The CDR3 is 11 amino acids. V was cut by 4 bases and J by 0 bases, with 3 bases left in between. The CDR3 bases are TGCAGCGTTGCTATGAACACTGAAGCTTTCTTT. Its protein product is CSVAMNTEAFF. The full variable domain, rest sourced from reference TRBV29-1 and TRBJ1-1, is SAVISQKPSRDICQRGTSLTIQCQVDSQVTMMFWYRQQPGQSLTLIATANQGSEATYESGFVIDKFPISRPNLTFSTLTVSNMSPEDSSIYLCSVAMNTEAFFGQGTRLTVV.

The chain is built from TRBV18 and TRBJ2-7; D perhaps matches TRBD2 (5 bases). The V and J ends lost 3 bases and 2 bases respectively, with 11 bases between them. The V gene's germline CDR1 is KGHSH and CDR2 LQKENI. CDR3 length: 14 amino acids. CDR3 residues: CASSPSSTTYEQYF. CDR3 in DNA: TGTGCCAGCTCACCGTCATCGACTACCTACGAGCAGTACTTC.

The rearrangement joins TRBV4-3 to TRBJ2-3, with a weak D call TRBD2 (6 bases). In germline, CDR1 is LGHNA, CDR2 YSLEER. This CDR3 has 18 amino acids. V shed 3 bases and J shed 0 bases, with 19 bases lying between them. Here the CDR3 reads CASSHGAGSGASTDTQYF. DNA of the CDR3: TGCGCCAGCAGCCACGGGGCCGGTAGCGGCGCTAGCACAGATACGCAGTATTTT.

There are many counts of this clonotype. The CDR3 spells CASSQRTGYEQYF. The CDR3 DNA reads as TGTGCCAGCAGCCAGCGAACGGGTTACGAGCAGTACTTC. V is TRBV3-1 and J is TRBJ2-7; D is undetermined. Germline V lookup: CDR1 LGHDT, CDR2 YNNKEL (reference sequence). V dropped 3 bases and J dropped 4 bases, with 10 bases sitting between them. The CDR3 spans 13 residues.

The V and J genes are TRBV5-5 and TRBJ1-1; TRBD1 aligns across 7 bases. The CDR3 has 14 amino acids. Germline CDR1 reads SGHKS; CDR2 reads YYEKEE (reference sequence). J was trimmed by 0 bases and V by 6 bases; bases with no gene match: 5. The CDR3 region is CASTYRGLNTEAFF. In nucleotides, the CDR3 is TGTGCCAGCACCTACAGGGGACTGAACACTGAAGCTTTCTTT.

About this clonotype: A much larger clonotype is one base distant, so this may be a read error. This chain joins TRBV12-3 or TRBV12-4 and TRBJ1-3, with a possible D match to TRBD1 (5 bases). The germline V and J ends were trimmed by 5 bases and 6 bases, with 17 bases remaining between them. The CDR3 is 15 residues long. CDR3 nucleotide sequence: TGTGCCAGCAGTCCCTTCCTAGGGGCTGAAAACACCATATATTTT. Protein product: CASSPFLGAENTIYF.

The chain links TRBV2 to TRBJ2-3; D gene ambiguous. Germline V gives CDR1 SNHLY, CDR2 FYNNEI. The CDR3 is 13 amino acids. V lost 4 bases and J 0 bases, leaving 5 bases between the germline ends. CDR3: CASSVASTDTQYF. CDR3 DNA: TGTGCCAGCAGTGTCGCTAGCACAGATACGCAGTATTTT.

For this clonotype: Just one base apart from a much larger clone, this may be a read error. The V and J genes are TRBV6-2 or TRBV6-3 and TRBJ1-1; D not resolved. From germline, CDR1 is MNHEY and CDR2 SVGEGT. Trimming stripped 5 bases from V and 5 bases from J, with 15 bases between. The CDR3 length is 14 residues. The CDR3 is CASSKGNTKTEAFF. The CDR3 nucleotides are TGTGCCAGCAGTAAAGGAAATACCAAGACTGAAGCTTTCTTT.

This chain uses TRBV4-2 with TRBJ2-7; 10 nucleotides line up with TRBD1. V shed 2 bases, J shed 4 bases, and the junction held 8 bases outside the gene matches. This CDR3 has 16 amino acids. Germline V gives CDR1 LGHNA, CDR2 YNFKEQ. The CDR3, as DNA: TGTGCCAGCAGCCAATCTCCGACGGGACAGGGGTACGAGCAGTACTTC. The encoded protein is CASSQSPTGQGYEQYF.

In its sample, this clonotype was seen a few times. The rearrangement links TRBV7-9 to TRBJ1-6; D ambiguous. Germline V gives CDR1 SEHNR, CDR2 FQNEAQ (reference sequence). The CDR3 runs to 14 residues. Trimming pared 3 bases from V and 5 bases from J, leaving 8 bases between. This CDR3 is CASSFSSDNSPLHF. The CDR3 nucleotides read TGTGCCAGCAGCTTCTCCAGCGATAATTCACCCCTCCACTTT.

This clonotype was counted only a few times. The V gene is TRBV29-1, the J gene TRBJ2-7, with a tentative D call TRBD1 (6 bases). Germline V gene sequence: CDR1 SQVTM, CDR2 ANQGSEA. Trimming cost V 6 bases and J 3 bases, with 12 bases left between them. CDR3 length: 12 residues. The CDR3 region has the DNA TGCAGCGTATCCCGGGACATCTACGAGCAGTACTTC. Its translation: CSVSRDIYEQYF.

This rearrangement joins TRBV6-6 to TRBJ1-6; D is ambiguous. CDR1 and CDR2 (germline): MNHNY, SVGAGI (reference sequence). With 0 bases removed from V and 6 bases from J, the gap between germline ends came to 6 bases. The CDR3 spans 14 residues. Written as DNA, the CDR3 is TGTGCCAGCAGTTACTCCGGAGCTAATTCACCCCTCCACTTT. Amino acids: CASSYSGANSPLHF.

Concerning this clonotype: Possible read error: a much larger clone is one base away. The J gene is TRBJ2-1, the V gene TRBV6-2 or TRBV6-3; D might be TRBD2 (8 bases). Germline CDR1 MNHEY, CDR2 SVGEGT. This CDR3 spans 17 amino acids. CDR3 sequence (DNA): TGTGCCATCAGTTACAGGGGAGCGGGGGCGACCTACAATGAGCAGTTCTTC. Translating gives CAISYRGAGATYNEQFF.

This clonotype was detected many times. This chain uses TRBV28 with TRBJ1-1; 12 positions match TRBD1. The CDR3 loop spans 16 amino acids. J was trimmed by 9 bases and V by 7 bases; bases with no gene match: 15. In germline, CDR1 is MDHEN, CDR2 SYDVKM. The CDR3 loop reads CASTYPGQGARSQAFF. The CDR3 DNA sequence: TGTGCCAGCACGTACCCGGGACAGGGGGCGCGGTCCCAAGCTTTCTTT.

The gene calls are TRBV6-2 or TRBV6-3 and TRBJ2-2; the match to TRBD2 covers 12 bases. V dropped 4 bases and J dropped 6; count of bases not matched to a gene: 3. Germline loops: CDR1 MNHEY, CDR2 SVGEGT. This CDR3 is 15 amino acids long. The CDR3: CASSFLAGGPGELFF. The DNA of the CDR3 is TGTGCCAGCAGTTTCCTAGCGGGGGGGCCCGGGGAGCTGTTTTTT.

This clonotype has ten or more counts. The genes are TRBV7-6 and TRBJ1-5; the D is unclear. CDR1 is SGHVS, CDR2 FNYEAQ, per germline. CDR3 length: 16 residues. The ends were cut back, 2 bases at V and 1 base at J, with 12 bases in the middle. CDR3 loop: CASSLYKGGSNQPQHF. In DNA, the CDR3 is TGTGCCAGCAGCTTATATAAGGGTGGAAGCAATCAGCCCCAGCATTTT. Full variable domain (outside the CDR3, taken from reference TRBV7-6 and TRBJ1-5): GAGVSQSPRYKVTKRGQDVALRCDPISGHVSLYWYRQALGQGPEFLTYFNYEAQQDKSGLPNDRFSAERPEGSISTLTIQRTEQRDSAMYRCASSLYKGGSNQPQHFGDGTRLSIL.

The gene calls are TRBV20-1 and TRBJ2-7, with a weak D call TRBD1 (6 bases). From germline, CDR1 is DFQATT and CDR2 SNEGSKA (reference sequence). The CDR3 totals 14 residues. V gave up 6 bases and J gave up 11 bases, with 26 bases separating them. The CDR3 sequence is CSARGTGLTSVKYF. The CDR3 DNA reads as TGCAGTGCGAGGGGGACCGGACTCACCTCCGTAAAGTACTTC.